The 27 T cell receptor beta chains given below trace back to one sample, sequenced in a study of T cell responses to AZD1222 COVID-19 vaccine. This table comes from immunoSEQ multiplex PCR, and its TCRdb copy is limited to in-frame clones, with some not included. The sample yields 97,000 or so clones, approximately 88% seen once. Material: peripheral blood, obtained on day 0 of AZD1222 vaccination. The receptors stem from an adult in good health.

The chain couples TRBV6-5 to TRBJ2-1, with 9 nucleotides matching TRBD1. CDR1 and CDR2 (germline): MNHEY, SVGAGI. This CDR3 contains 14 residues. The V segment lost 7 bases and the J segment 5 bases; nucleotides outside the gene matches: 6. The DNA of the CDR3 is TGTGCCAGCAAAACAGGGGGCTTCGACAATGAGCAGTTCTTC. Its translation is CASKTGGFDNEQFF.

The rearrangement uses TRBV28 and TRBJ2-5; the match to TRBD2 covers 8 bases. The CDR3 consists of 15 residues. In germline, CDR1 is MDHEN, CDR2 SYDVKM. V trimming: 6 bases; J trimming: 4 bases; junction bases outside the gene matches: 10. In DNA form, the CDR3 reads TGTGCCAGCAGCCTACCCGGGAGGGGTGTAGAGACCCAGTACTTC. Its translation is CASSLPGRGVETQYF.

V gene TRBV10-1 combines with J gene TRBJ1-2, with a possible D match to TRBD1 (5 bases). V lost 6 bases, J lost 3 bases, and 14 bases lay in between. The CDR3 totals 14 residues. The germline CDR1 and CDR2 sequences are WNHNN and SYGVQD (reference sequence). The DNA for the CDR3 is TGCGCCAGCAGCCAAGCCTCGGGGGACTATGGCTACACCTTC. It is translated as CASSQASGDYGYTF.

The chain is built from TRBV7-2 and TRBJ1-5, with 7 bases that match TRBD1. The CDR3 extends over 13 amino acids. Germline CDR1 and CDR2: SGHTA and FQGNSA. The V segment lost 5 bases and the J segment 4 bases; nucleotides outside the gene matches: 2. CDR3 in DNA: TGTGCCAGCAGCAGGGGGCTAAATCAGCCCCAGCATTTT. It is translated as CASSRGLNQPQHF.

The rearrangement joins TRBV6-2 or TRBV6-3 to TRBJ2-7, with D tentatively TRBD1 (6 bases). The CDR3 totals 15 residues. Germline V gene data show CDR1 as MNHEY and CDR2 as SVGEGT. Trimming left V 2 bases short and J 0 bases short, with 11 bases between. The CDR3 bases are TGTGCCAGCAGTTACGGGACAACCAGCTCCTACGAGCAGTACGTC. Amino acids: CASSYGTTSSYEQYV.

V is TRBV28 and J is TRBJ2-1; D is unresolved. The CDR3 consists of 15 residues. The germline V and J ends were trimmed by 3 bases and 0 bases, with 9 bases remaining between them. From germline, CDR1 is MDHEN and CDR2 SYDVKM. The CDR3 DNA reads TGTGCCAGCAGTTTTAGCCTGTACTCCTACAATGAGCAGTTCTTC. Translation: CASSFSLYSYNEQFF.

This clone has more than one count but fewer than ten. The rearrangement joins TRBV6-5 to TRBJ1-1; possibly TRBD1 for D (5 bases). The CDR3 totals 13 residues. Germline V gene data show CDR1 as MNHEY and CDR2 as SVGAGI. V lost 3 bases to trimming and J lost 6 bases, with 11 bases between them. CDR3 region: CASSYLFRAEAFF. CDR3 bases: TGTGCCAGCAGTTATTTGTTCAGGGCTGAAGCTTTCTTT.

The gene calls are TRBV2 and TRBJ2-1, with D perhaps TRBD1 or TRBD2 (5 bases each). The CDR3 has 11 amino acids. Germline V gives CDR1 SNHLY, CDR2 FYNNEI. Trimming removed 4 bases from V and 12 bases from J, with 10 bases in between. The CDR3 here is CASSGGSLQFF. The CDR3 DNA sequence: TGTGCCAGCAGTGGGGGGTCTCTGCAGTTCTTC.

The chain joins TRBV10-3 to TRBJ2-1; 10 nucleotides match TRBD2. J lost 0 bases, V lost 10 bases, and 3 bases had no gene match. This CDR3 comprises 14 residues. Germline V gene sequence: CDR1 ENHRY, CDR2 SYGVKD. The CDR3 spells CATLAGDSYNEQFF. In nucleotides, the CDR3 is TGTGCCACCCTAGCGGGAGACTCCTACAATGAGCAGTTCTTC.

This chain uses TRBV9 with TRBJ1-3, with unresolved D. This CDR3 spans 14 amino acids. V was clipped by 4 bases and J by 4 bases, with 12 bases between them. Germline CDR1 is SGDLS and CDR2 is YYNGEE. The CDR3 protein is CASSPADGGNTIYF. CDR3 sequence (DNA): TGTGCCAGCAGCCCGGCGGACGGGGGAAACACCATATATTTT.

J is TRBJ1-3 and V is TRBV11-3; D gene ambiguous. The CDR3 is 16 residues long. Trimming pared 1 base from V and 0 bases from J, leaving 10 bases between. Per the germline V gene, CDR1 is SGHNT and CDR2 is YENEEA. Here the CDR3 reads CASSLVPTISGNTIYF. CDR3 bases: TGTGCCAGCAGCTTAGTACCGACCATCTCTGGAAACACCATATATTTT. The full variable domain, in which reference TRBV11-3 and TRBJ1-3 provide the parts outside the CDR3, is EAGVVQSPRYKIIEKKQPVAFWCNPISGHNTLYWYLQNLGQGPELLIRYENEEAVDDSQLPKDRFSAERLKGVDSTLKIQPAELGDSAVYLCASSLVPTISGNTIYFGEGSWLTVV.

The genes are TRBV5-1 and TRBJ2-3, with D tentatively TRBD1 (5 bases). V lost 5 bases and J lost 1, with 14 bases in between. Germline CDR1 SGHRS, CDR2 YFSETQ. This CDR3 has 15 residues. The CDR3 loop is CASSSFSTGTDTQYF. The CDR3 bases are TGCGCCAGCAGTTCCTTCTCGACAGGCACAGATACGCAGTATTTT. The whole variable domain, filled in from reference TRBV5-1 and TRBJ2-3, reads KAGVTQTPRYLIKTRGQQVTLSCSPISGHRSVSWYQQTPGQGLQFLFEYFSETQRNKGNFPGRFSGRQFSNSRSEMNVSTLELGDSALYLCASSSFSTGTDTQYFGPGTRLTVL.

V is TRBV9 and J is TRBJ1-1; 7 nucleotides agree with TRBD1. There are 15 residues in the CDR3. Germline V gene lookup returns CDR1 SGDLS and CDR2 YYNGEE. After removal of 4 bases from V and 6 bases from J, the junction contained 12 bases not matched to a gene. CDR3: CASSTGQAGPAEAFF. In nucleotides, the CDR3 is TGTGCCAGCAGCACCGGACAGGCCGGCCCCGCTGAAGCTTTCTTT.

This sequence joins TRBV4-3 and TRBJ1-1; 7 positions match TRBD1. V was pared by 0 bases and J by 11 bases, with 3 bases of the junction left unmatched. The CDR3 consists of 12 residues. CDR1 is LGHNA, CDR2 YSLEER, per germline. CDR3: CASSQETGMAFF. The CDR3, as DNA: TGCGCCAGCAGCCAAGAGACAGGGATGGCTTTCTTT.

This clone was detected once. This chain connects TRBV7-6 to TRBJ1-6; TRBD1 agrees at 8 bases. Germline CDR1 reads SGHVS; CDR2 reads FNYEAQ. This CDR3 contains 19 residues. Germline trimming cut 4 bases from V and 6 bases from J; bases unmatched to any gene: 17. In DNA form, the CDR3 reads TGTGCCAGCAGCTATCACCTGGGCCGCGGACAGGGACTTAATTCACCCCTCCACTTT. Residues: CASSYHLGRGQGLNSPLHF.

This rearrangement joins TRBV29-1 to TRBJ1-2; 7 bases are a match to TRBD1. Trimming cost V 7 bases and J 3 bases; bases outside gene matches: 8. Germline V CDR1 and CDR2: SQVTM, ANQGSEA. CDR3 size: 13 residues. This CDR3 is CSARQGRDYGYTF. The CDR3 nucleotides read TGCAGCGCCCGACAGGGCCGCGACTATGGCTACACCTTC.

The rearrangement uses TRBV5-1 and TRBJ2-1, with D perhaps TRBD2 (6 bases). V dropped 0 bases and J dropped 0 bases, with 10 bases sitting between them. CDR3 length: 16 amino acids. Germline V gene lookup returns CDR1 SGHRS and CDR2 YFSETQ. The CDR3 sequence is CASSLAVGSSYNEQFF. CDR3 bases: TGCGCCAGCAGCTTGGCGGTCGGGAGCTCCTACAATGAGCAGTTCTTC.

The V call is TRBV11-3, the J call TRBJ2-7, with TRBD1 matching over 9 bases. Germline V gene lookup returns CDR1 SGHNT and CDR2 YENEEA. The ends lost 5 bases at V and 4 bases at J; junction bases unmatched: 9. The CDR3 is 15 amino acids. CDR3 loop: CASSATDRGVYEQYF. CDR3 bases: TGTGCCAGCAGCGCTACGGACAGGGGAGTGTACGAGCAGTACTTC.

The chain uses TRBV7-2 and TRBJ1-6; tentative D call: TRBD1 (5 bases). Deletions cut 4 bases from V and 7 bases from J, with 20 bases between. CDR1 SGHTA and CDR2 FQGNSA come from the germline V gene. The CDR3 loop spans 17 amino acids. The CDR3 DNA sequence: TGTGCCAGCAGCTCCGGACCAGGGACCCGAGGCAATTCACCCCTCCACTTT. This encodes CASSSGPGTRGNSPLHF.

The CDR3 protein is CASSPQGRGPEAFF. CDR3 DNA sequence: TGTGCCAGCTCACCCCAGGGACGCGGGCCTGAAGCTTTCTTT. The chain uses TRBV18 and TRBJ1-1; the D gene is possibly TRBD1 (5 bases). This CDR3 region has 14 residues. The V end lost 3 bases, the J end lost 6 bases, and 14 bases lay between the germline ends. Per the germline V gene, CDR1 is KGHSH and CDR2 is LQKENI.

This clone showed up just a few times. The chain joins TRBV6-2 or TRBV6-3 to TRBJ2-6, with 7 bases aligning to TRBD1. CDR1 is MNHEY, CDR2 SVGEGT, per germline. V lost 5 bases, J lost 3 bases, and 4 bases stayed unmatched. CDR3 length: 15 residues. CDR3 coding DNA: TGTGCCAGCAGTACCCGGACAGGTGGGGCCAACGTCCTGACTTTC. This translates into CASSTRTGGANVLTF.

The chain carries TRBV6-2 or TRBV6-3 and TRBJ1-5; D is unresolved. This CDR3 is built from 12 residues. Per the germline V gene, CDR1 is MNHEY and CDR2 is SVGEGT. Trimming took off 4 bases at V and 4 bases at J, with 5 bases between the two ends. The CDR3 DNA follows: TGTGCCAGCAGTTCTAGAAATCAGCCCCAGCATTTT. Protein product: CASSSRNQPQHF.

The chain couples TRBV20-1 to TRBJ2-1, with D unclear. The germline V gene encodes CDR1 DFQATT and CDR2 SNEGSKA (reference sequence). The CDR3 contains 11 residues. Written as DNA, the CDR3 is TGCGGTCCCAGCTCCTACAATGAGCAGTTCTTC. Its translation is CGPSSYNEQFF.

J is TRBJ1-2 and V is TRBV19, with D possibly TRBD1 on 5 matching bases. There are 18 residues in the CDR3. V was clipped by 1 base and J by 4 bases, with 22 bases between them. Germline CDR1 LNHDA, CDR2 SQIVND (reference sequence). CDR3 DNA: TGTGCCAGTAGTATAGGTTCAAGGGGCAGGGATCGGGGCTATGGCTACACCTTC. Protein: CASSIGSRGRDRGYGYTF.

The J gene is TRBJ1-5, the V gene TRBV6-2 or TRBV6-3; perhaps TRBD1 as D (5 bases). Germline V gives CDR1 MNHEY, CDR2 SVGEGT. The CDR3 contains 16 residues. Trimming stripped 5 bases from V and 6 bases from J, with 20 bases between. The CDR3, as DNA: TGTGCCAGCAGTATCCAGGGACGGGGCGAAGGTCAGCCCCAGCATTTT. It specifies CASSIQGRGEGQPQHF.

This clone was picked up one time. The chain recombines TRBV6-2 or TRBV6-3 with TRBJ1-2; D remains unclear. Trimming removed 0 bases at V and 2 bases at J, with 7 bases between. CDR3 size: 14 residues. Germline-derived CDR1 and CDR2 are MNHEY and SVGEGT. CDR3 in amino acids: CASSYSSRNYGYTF. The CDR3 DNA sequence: TGTGCCAGCAGTTACTCGTCGCGGAACTATGGCTACACCTTC.

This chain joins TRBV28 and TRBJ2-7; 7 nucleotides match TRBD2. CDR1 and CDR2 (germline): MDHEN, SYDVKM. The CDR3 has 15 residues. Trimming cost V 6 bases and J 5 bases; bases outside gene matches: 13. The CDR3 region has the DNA TGTGCCAGCAGGGTCGGGGGGATGAAGCTCCACGAGCAGTACTTC. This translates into CASRVGGMKLHEQYF.